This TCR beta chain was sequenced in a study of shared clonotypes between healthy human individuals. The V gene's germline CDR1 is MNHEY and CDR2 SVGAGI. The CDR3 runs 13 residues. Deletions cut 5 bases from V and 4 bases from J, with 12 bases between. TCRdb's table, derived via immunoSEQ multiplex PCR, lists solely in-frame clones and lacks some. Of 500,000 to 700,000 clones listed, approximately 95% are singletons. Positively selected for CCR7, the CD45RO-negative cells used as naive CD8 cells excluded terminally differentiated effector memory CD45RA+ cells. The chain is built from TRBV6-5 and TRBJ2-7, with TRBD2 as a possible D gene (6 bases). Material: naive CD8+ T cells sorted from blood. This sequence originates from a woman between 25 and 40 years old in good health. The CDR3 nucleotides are TGTGCCAGCAGTCCCGGGACTGCTTACGAGCAGTACTTC. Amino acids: CASSPGTAYEQYF.